These 6 T cell receptor beta chains were sequenced from one sample in a study of monozygotic twins with inflammatory bowel disease (dated by TCRdb to between 2018 and 2021). Receptor amplification or capture employed 5' RACE. TCRdb names Illumina HiSeq 2500 as the instrument used. TCRdb reprocessed the reads and provides one entry for every CDR3 protein sequence; no DNA is given. This sample's clone table shows over 200,000 distinct CDR3 sequences. Of the sample, around 1.5% falls within the top ten clones. Sequencing input: blood. Receptors originate from a human donor with ulcerative colitis or Crohn's disease, or a healthy co-twin of an affected twin (not recorded which).

The chain links TRBV5-1 to TRBJ1-2; the D call of TRBD1 rests on TCRdb alone, since no DNA is present to check it. The CDR3 loop spans 13 amino acids. From germline, CDR1 is SGHRS and CDR2 YFSETQ. CDR3 in amino acids: CASSLTGGGGYTF.

The V and J genes are TRBV11-1 and TRBJ1-2; the D call of TRBD1 rests on TCRdb alone, since no DNA is present to check it. Germline V lookup: CDR1 SGHAT, CDR2 FQDESV (reference sequence). The CDR3 consists of 14 residues. CDR3 amino acids: CASSPAGTGTGYTF.

This rearrangement joins TRBV5-1 to TRBJ1-6; TCRdb calls TRBD1, which cannot be checked without DNA. CDR1 is SGHRS, CDR2 YFSETQ, per germline. This CDR3 is 14 amino acids long. The CDR3 sequence: CASHLGQGDSPLHF. The complete variable domain, with remaining parts taken from reference TRBV5-1 and TRBJ1-6, reads KAGVTQTPRYLIKTRGQQVTLSCSPISGHRSVSWYQQTPGQGLQFLFEYFSETQRNKGNFPGRFSGRQFSNSRSEMNVSTLELGDSALYLCASHLGQGDSPLHFGNGTRLTVT.

The gene calls are TRBV6-1 and TRBJ2-1; TCRdb returns TRBD2, unconfirmable since there is no DNA. The CDR3 has 15 amino acids. CDR1 and CDR2 (germline): MNHNS, SASEGT. The CDR3 protein is CASSEEGSSYNEQFF.

V and J are TRBV7-9 and TRBJ1-2. The CDR3 loop spans 14 amino acids. The germline CDR1 and CDR2 sequences are SEHNR and FQNEAQ (reference sequence). CDR3 sequence reads: CASSLGPETRGYTF.

The chain combines TRBV9 with TRBJ2-7; the D call of TRBD2 rests on TCRdb alone, since no DNA is present to check it. Germline assignment: CDR1 SGDLS and CDR2 YYNGEE. The CDR3 totals 15 residues. This CDR3 reads CASSASGPSSYEQYF.